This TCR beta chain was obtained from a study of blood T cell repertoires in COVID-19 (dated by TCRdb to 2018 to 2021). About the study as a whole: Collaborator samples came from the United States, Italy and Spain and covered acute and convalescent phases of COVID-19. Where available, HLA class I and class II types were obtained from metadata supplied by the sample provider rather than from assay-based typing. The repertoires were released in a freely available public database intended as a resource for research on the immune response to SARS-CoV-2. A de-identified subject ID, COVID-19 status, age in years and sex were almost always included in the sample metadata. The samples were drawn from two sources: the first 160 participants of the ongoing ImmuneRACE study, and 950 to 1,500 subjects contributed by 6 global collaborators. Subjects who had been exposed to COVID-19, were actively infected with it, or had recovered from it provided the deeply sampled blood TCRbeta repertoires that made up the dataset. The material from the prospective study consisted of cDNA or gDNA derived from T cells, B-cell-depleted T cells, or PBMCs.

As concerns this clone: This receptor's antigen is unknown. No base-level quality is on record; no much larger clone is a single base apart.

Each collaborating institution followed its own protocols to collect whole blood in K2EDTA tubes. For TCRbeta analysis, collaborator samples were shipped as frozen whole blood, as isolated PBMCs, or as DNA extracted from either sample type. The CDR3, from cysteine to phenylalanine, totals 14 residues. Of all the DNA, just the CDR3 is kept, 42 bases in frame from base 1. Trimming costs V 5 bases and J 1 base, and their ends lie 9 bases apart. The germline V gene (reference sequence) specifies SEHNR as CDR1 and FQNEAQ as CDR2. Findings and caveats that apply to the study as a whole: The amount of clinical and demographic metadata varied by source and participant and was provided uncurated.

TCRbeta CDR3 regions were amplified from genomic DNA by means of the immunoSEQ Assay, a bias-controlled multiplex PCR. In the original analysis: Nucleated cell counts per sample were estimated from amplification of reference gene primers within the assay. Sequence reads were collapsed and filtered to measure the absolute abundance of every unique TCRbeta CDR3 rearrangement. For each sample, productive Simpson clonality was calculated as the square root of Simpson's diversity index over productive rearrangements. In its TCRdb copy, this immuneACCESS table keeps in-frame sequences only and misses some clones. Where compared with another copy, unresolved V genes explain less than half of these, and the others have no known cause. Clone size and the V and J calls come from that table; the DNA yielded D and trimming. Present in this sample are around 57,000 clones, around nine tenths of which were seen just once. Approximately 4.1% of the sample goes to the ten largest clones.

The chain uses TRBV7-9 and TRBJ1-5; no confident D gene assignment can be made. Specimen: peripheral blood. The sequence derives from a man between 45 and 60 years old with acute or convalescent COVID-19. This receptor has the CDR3 CASSPETSNQPQHF. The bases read TGTGCCAGCAGCCCGGAGACGAGCAATCAGCCCCAGCATTTT.